These 30 T cell receptor beta chains originate from one sample sequenced in a study of cytomegalovirus exposure and HLA in healthy donors (dated by TCRdb to about 2017). The protocol used for the library was the immunoSEQ multiplex PCR assay. The multiplex PCR relied on a mix of 60 forward primers for TCR Vbeta segments and 13 reverse primers for TCR Jbeta segments. The clones in this table, taken by TCRdb from immuneACCESS, are in-frame only. Not every clone is retained; where verified, under half of the shortfall comes from an unresolved V gene, and the cause of the rest is unknown. The sample table lists about 140,000 clones, 82% of them with a count of one. The ten largest account for around 2.6% of the sample. The sequencing sample was made of PBMCs. The receptors were gathered from a male donor in good health and CMV-seronegative.

The rearrangement links TRBV28 to TRBJ2-7; D is perhaps TRBD1 (6 bases). Germline CDR1 and CDR2: MDHEN and SYDVKM. Trimming cost V 5 bases and J 5 bases, with 16 bases left between them. CDR3 length: 14 amino acids. The CDR3 protein is CASSASDSPDEQYF. The DNA of the CDR3 is TGTGCCAGCAGTGCCTCGGACAGTCCCGACGAGCAGTACTTC.

This chain connects TRBV10-3 to TRBJ2-3, with a weak D call TRBD2 (6 bases). The V end lost 0 bases, the J end lost 5 bases, and 9 bases lay between the germline ends. The CDR3 loop spans 14 amino acids. Germline V lookup: CDR1 ENHRY, CDR2 SYGVKD. CDR3 nucleotides: TGTGCCATCAGTGAGTCTAGCGGCAGAGATACGCAGTATTTT. Translation: CAISESSGRDTQYF.

This clone was found once. The CDR3 DNA reads TGTGCCAGCAGCCTCCGAGAGGGCCCCTACGAGCAGTACTTC. This codes for CASSLREGPYEQYF. This chain links TRBV7-2 with TRBJ2-7; D possibly corresponds to TRBD2 (5 bases). V was shortened by 5 bases and J by 2 bases, with 13 bases between the two germline ends. CDR3 size: 14 residues. In germline, CDR1 is SGHTA, CDR2 FQGNSA.

This clone was picked up a small number of times. The rearrangement uses TRBV30 and TRBJ2-1; D may be TRBD2 (6 bases). CDR3 length equals 14 residues. Germline lookup yields CDR1 GTSNPN and CDR2 SVGIG (reference sequence). Trimming left V 5 bases short and J 9 bases short, with 20 bases between. CDR3 residues: CAWAGGLGGGEQFF. The CDR3 bases are TGTGCCTGGGCCGGGGGACTCGGTGGGGGTGAGCAGTTCTTC. The complete variable domain, with remaining parts taken from reference TRBV30 and TRBJ2-1, reads SQTIHQWPATLVQPVGSPLSLECTVEGTSNPNLYWYRQAAGRGLQLLFYSVGIGQISSEVPQNLSASRPQDRQFILSSKKLLLSDSGFYLCAWAGGLGGGEQFFGPGTRLTVL.

The chain employs TRBV29-1 and TRBJ2-7, with TRBD2 matching 7 bases. The CDR3 runs to 15 residues. After removal of 3 bases from V and 4 bases from J, the junction contained 12 bases not matched to a gene. Per the germline V gene, CDR1 is SQVTM and CDR2 is ANQGSEA. CDR3 nucleotide sequence: TGCAGCGTTGATGAAGGGCCTAGCGGAACTTACGAGCAGTACTTC. Protein: CSVDEGPSGTYEQYF.

The chain has TRBV19 and TRBJ2-1, with 9 positions matching TRBD2. CDR1 and CDR2 from the germline V gene are LNHDA and SQIVND (reference sequence). The CDR3 is made up of 19 amino acids. V was clipped by 6 bases and J by 1 base; unmatched bases: 16. CDR3: CASSMGVEASGTSYNEQFF. DNA of the CDR3: TGTGCCAGTAGCATGGGGGTGGAGGCTAGCGGGACGTCCTACAATGAGCAGTTCTTC.

The chain uses TRBV14 and TRBJ2-5; D remains ambiguous. V gave up 2 bases and J gave up 5 bases, with 3 bases separating them. Germline V gene lookup returns CDR1 SGHDN and CDR2 FVKESK. This CDR3 contains 11 residues. CDR3 sequence (DNA): TGTGCCAGCAGCCAATCTGAGACCCAGTACTTC. Residues: CASSQSETQYF.

V is TRBV5-1 and J is TRBJ2-2; 7 bases map to TRBD2. Trimming cost V 0 bases and J 1 base; bases outside gene matches: 6. The CDR3 runs to 17 residues. Germline V lookup: CDR1 SGHRS, CDR2 YFSETQ. The CDR3 sequence: CASSLGGASGNTGELFF. The CDR3 coding sequence is TGCGCCAGCAGCTTGGGAGGTGCTAGCGGGAACACCGGGGAGCTGTTTTTT.

The V and J genes are TRBV2 and TRBJ2-1; D may be TRBD2 (6 bases). The CDR3 sequence is 14 residues long. Looked up from germline, CDR1 is SNHLY and CDR2 is FYNNEI. The V gene lost 6 bases and the J gene lost 5 bases, with 14 bases spanning the gap. CDR3 nucleotides: TGTGCCAGCAGCCTCACTAGCTGGGACAATGAGCAGTTCTTC. This codes for CASSLTSWDNEQFF. The whole variable domain, filled in from reference TRBV2 and TRBJ2-1, reads EPEVTQTPSHQVTQMGQEVILRCVPISNHLYFYWYRQILGQKVEFLVSFYNNEISEKSEIFDDQFSVERPDGSNFTLKIRSTKLEDSAMYFCASSLTSWDNEQFFGPGTRLTVL.

V and J are TRBV5-1 and TRBJ2-3; TRBD2 matches 7 bases. Looked up from germline, CDR1 is SGHRS and CDR2 is YFSETQ. With 4 bases clipped from V and 5 bases from J, the junction kept 7 bases outside the gene matches. The CDR3 contains 14 residues. CDR3 residues: CASSTGGEGDTQYF. CDR3 sequence (DNA): TGCGCCAGCAGCACTGGAGGGGAGGGAGATACGCAGTATTTT.

The table lists this clone with a few counts. The conserved final phenylalanine or tryptophan is absent from the CDR3, which likely points to a read error. The DNA is left out, because the CDR3 cannot be placed on it with certainty; the CDR3 is given as TCRdb lists it. The rearrangement links TRBV28 to TRBJ1-1; the listed D gene, TRBD1, was not tested against the DNA. Per the germline V gene, CDR1 is MDHEN and CDR2 is SYDVKM. The CDR3 adds up to 12 amino acids, both ends counted. This CDR3 is CASSSGQGSNLR.

This clone appeared once. The chain uses TRBV7-9 and TRBJ2-3, with 7 bases lining up with TRBD1. The junction had 3 bases not matched to a gene; V was cut back by 1 base and J by 2 bases. Per germline, CDR1 SEHNR and CDR2 FQNEAQ (reference sequence). The CDR3 is made up of 15 amino acids. The CDR3 bases are TGTGCCAGCAGCTTAGAGACAGGGACCACAGATACGCAGTATTTT. Protein: CASSLETGTTDTQYF.

V usage is TRBV21-1 and J usage is TRBJ2-7; the D call TRBD2 from the table was never checked on the DNA. TRBV21-1 is a pseudogene. This CDR3 spans 15 amino acids. The chain's CDR3 is CASSKISGREYEQYF. In DNA form, the CDR3 reads TGTGCCAGCAGCAAGATAAGCGGGAGGGAGTACGAGCAGTACTTC.

V and J are TRBV6-5 and TRBJ1-2, with TRBD1 matching 7 bases. The germline V gene has CDR1 MNHEY and CDR2 SVGAGI. V lost 0 bases, J lost 1 base, and 2 bases stayed unmatched. The CDR3 spans 15 residues. Written as DNA, the CDR3 is TGTGCCAGCAGTTACTCGACAGGGTTTAACTATGGCTACACCTTC. This codes for CASSYSTGFNYGYTF.

V is TRBV27 and J is TRBJ2-3; perhaps TRBD2 as D (6 bases). V was trimmed by 0 bases and J by 0 bases, leaving 7 bases between them. The CDR3 covers 15 residues. Germline V lookup: CDR1 MNHEY, CDR2 SMNVEV (reference sequence). The CDR3 loop reads CASSLSAGSTDTQYF. The CDR3 DNA reads as TGTGCCAGCAGTTTATCGGCGGGAAGCACAGATACGCAGTATTTT.

This CDR3 is CASSFFGSSGAGELFF. The CDR3 DNA reads TGTGCCAGCAGCTTCTTTGGGAGTTCTGGGGCCGGGGAGCTGTTTTTT. This rearrangement joins TRBV7-6 to TRBJ2-2; a possible D gene is TRBD2 (5 bases). This CDR3 contains 16 residues. Germline CDR1 and CDR2: SGHVS and FNYEAQ. Trimming cost V 3 bases and J 6 bases, with 17 bases left between them.

This sequence joins TRBV4-1 and TRBJ2-1; D gene uncertain. This CDR3 is 16 amino acids long. Trimming stripped 0 bases from V and 6 bases from J, with 15 bases between. Germline assignment: CDR1 MGHRA and CDR2 YSYEKL. Written as DNA, the CDR3 is TGCGCCAGCAGCCAAGAATGGCAGGCGTTTCCCAATGAGCAGTTCTTC. Amino acids: CASSQEWQAFPNEQFF.

This chain's CDR3 is CASSDPGVAEQYF. The CDR3 region has the DNA TGTGCCAGCAGTGACCCCGGGGTAGCGGAGCAGTACTTC. The V call is TRBV2, the J call TRBJ2-7; possibly TRBD2 for D (5 bases). The V and J ends lost 3 bases and 7 bases respectively, with 13 bases between them. Germline CDR1 is SNHLY and CDR2 is FYNNEI. The CDR3 has 13 amino acids.

This clone showed up just once. The chain combines TRBV7-2 with TRBJ2-3; 8 bases align to TRBD2. V lost 5 bases, J lost 0 bases, and 7 bases stayed unmatched. The CDR3 runs to 16 residues. The germline V gene encodes CDR1 SGHTA and CDR2 FQGNSA. CDR3 in amino acids: CASSRRLASSTDTQYF. The DNA of the CDR3 is TGTGCCAGCAGCCGAAGACTAGCGTCTAGCACAGATACGCAGTATTTT.

The rearrangement links TRBV5-4 to TRBJ2-3; 7 positions agree with TRBD2. There are 15 residues in the CDR3. The trim removed 2 bases at V and 4 bases at J, leaving 7 bases unmatched. Germline V gives CDR1 SGHNT, CDR2 YYREEE (reference sequence). CDR3 bases: TGTGCCAGCAGCTTAAGGGGAGGGTCCGCAGATACGCAGTATTTT. This gives the protein CASSLRGGSADTQYF.

The chain joins TRBV18 to TRBJ2-7, with TRBD2 identical over 8 bases. Per the germline V gene, CDR1 is KGHSH and CDR2 is LQKENI. The CDR3 consists of 14 residues. The trim removed 2 bases at V and 5 bases at J, leaving 5 bases unmatched. The CDR3 bases are TGTGCCAGCTCACCAGAAGGACTAGCCCACGAGCAGTACTTC. As protein: CASSPEGLAHEQYF.

The chain has TRBV5-1 and TRBJ2-5, with TRBD1 matching 9 bases. The J call is uncertain, as TRBJ2-7 better fits the DNA end. The CDR3 is made up of 14 amino acids. CDR1 and CDR2 from the germline V gene are SGHRS and YFSETQ. CDR3 sequence reads: CASSLGDREYEQYF. Written as DNA, the CDR3 is TGCGCCAGCAGCTTGGGGGACAGGGAATACGAGCAGTACTTC.

On this clone itself: The junction departs from the called germline gene at one end, perhaps through a read error. V is TRBV18 and J is TRBJ2-7, with D tentatively TRBD1 (6 bases). The CDR3 runs 14 residues. Per germline, CDR1 KGHSH and CDR2 LQKENI. The CDR3 DNA reads TGTGTCAGCTCACCTCGACAGGAGGTGAACGAGCAGTACTTC. It yields the protein CVSSPRQEVNEQYF. Full variable domain (remainder filled in from reference TRBV18 and TRBJ2-7): NAGVMQNPRHLVRRRGQEARLRCSPMKGHSHVYWYRQLPEEGLKFMVYLQKENIIDESGMPKERFSAEFPKEGPSILRIQQVVRGDSAAYFCVSSPRQEVNEQYFGPGTRLTVT.

The chain uses TRBV29-1 and TRBJ1-1; TRBD1 is a possible D gene (6 bases). V was cut by 6 bases and J by 1 base, with 9 bases left in between. Germline values: CDR1 SQVTM, CDR2 ANQGSEA. The CDR3 runs 12 residues. The CDR3 nucleotides read TGCAGCGTAGCGGGACAGAACACTGAAGCTTTCTTT. It translates to CSVAGQNTEAFF.

The chain couples TRBV7-2 to TRBJ1-1; D may be TRBD1 (5 bases). V lost 5 bases and J lost 4, with 14 bases in between. The CDR3 runs 14 residues. Germline CDR1 is SGHTA and CDR2 is FQGNSA. CDR3 sequence reads: CASSEEGRGTEAFF. The CDR3 nucleotides read TGTGCCAGCAGCGAGGAGGGAAGGGGCACTGAAGCTTTCTTT.

V usage is TRBV27 and J usage is TRBJ2-7; tentatively, D is TRBD2 (6 bases). This CDR3 comprises 14 residues. The germline V gene has CDR1 MNHEY and CDR2 SMNVEV (reference sequence). V shed 6 bases and J shed 3 bases, with 15 bases lying between them. CDR3 loop: CASSKGGEDYEQYF. In DNA form, the CDR3 reads TGTGCCAGCAGCAAAGGTGGGGAGGACTACGAGCAGTACTTC.

J is TRBJ2-5 and V is TRBV28; tentatively, D is TRBD2 (6 bases). V was pared by 4 bases and J by 2 bases, with 11 bases between. This CDR3 has 14 amino acids. CDR1 is MDHEN and CDR2 is SYDVKM in the germline V gene. The chain's CDR3 is CASSYAGFQETQYF. The CDR3 nucleotides are TGTGCCAGCAGTTATGCGGGGTTTCAAGAGACCCAGTACTTC.

In the case of this clone: Other nucleotide sequences in the sample specify the same CDR3. The gene calls are TRBV20-1 and TRBJ1-1; maybe TRBD1 (5 bases). Germline CDR1 is DFQATT and CDR2 is SNEGSKA (reference sequence). This CDR3 is 11 amino acids long. V was clipped by 6 bases and J by 8 bases, with 13 bases between them. This chain's CDR3 is CSADRGNEAFF. Here the CDR3 DNA reads TGCAGTGCGGACCGGGGGAACGAAGCTTTCTTT.

This chain uses TRBV5-3 with TRBJ2-7; the match to TRBD2 covers 13 bases. TRBV5-3 belongs to the ORF category, with a function that is uncertain. V lost 2 bases and J lost 1; bases outside the gene matches: 3. The CDR3 spans 16 residues. The CDR3 sequence is CARSFGLAGVSYEQYF. CDR3 in DNA: TGTGCCAGAAGCTTTGGACTAGCGGGAGTGTCCTACGAGCAGTACTTC.

This clone was observed once. V gene TRBV7-9 combines with J gene TRBJ1-5; D is undetermined. Germline assignment: CDR1 SEHNR and CDR2 FQNEAQ (reference sequence). Trimming cost V 8 bases and J 7 bases, with 12 bases left between them. This CDR3 region has 12 residues. Here the CDR3 reads CASSLLGQPQHF. The CDR3 nucleotides are TGTGCCAGCTCTCTTCTTGGCCAGCCCCAGCATTTT.